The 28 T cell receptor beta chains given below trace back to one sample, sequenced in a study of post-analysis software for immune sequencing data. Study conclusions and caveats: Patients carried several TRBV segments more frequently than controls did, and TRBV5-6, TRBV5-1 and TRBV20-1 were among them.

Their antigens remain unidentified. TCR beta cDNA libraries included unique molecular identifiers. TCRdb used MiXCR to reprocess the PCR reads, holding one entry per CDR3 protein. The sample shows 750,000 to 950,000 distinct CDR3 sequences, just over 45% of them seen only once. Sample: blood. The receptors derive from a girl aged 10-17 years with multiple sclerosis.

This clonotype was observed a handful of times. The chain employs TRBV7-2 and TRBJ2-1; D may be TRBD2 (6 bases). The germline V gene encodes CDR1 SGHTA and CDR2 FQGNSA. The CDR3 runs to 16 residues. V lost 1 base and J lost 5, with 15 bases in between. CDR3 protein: CASSLVRASANNEQFF. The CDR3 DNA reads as TGTGCCAGCAGCTTAGTGAGGGCTAGCGCTAACAATGAGCAGTTCTTC.

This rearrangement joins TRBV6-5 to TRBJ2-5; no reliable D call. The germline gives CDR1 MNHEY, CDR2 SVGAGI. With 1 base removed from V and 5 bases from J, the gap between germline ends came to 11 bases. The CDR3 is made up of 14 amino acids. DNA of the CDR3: TGTGCCAGCAGTTACTTTGTTGGCGTGGAGACCCAGTACTTC. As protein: CASSYFVGVETQYF.

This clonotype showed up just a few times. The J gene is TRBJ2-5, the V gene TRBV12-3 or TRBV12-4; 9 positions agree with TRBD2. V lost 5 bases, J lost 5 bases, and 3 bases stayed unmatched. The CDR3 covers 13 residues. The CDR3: CASSGLAKETQYF. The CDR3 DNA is TGTGCCAGCAGTGGACTAGCGAAGGAGACCCAGTACTTC.

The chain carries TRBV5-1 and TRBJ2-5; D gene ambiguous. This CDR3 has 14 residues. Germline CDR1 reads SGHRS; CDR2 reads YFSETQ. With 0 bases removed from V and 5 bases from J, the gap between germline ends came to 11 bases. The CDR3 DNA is TGCGCCAGCAGCTTGGCCCCCGCTTCGGAGACCCAGTACTTC. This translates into CASSLAPASETQYF.

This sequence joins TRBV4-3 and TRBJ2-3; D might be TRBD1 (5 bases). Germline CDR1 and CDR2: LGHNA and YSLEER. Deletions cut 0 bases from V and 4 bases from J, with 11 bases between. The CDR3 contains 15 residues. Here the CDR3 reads CASSQERGWADTQYF. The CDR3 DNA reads TGCGCCAGCAGCCAAGAAAGGGGATGGGCAGATACGCAGTATTTT.

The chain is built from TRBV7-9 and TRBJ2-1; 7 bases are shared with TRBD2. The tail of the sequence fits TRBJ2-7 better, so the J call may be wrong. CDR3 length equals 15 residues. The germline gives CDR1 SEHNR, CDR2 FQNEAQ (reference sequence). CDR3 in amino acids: CASSFAGVTSYEQYF. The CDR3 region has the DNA TGTGCCAGCAGCTTCGCGGGAGTCACCTCCTACGAGCAGTACTTC.

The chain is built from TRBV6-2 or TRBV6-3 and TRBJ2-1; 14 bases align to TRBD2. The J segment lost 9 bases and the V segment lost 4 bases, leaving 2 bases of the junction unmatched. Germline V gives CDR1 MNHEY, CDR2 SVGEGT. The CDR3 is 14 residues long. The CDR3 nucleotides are TGTGCCAGCAGTTTGGGGACTAGCGGGAGTGAGCAGTTCTTC. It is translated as CASSLGTSGSEQFF.

CDR3 protein: CASSYPPYNEQFF. In DNA form, the CDR3 reads TGTGCCAGCAGTTACCCCCCCTACAATGAGCAGTTCTTC. The chain couples TRBV6-5 to TRBJ2-1; D is uncertain. The CDR3 has 13 residues. Germline CDR1 MNHEY, CDR2 SVGAGI. The V end was cut by 2 bases, the J end by 2 bases, with 4 bases between.

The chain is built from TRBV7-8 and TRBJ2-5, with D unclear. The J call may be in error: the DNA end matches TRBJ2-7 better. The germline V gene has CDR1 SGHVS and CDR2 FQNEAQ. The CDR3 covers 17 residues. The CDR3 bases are TGTGCCAGCAGCTTAGCAAGGAGACCGATGGGGACCTACGAGCAGTACTTC. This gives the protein CASSLARRPMGTYEQYF.

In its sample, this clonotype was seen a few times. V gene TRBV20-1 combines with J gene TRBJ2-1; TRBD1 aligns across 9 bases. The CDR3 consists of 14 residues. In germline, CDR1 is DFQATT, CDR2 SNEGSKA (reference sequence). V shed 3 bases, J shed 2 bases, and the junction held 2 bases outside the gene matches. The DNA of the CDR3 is TGCAGTGCTAGGGGGGACAGGGCCTACAATGAGCAGTTCTTC. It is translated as CSARGDRAYNEQFF.

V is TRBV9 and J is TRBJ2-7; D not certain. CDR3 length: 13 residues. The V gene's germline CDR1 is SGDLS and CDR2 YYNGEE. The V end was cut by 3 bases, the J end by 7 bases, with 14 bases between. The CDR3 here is CASSEASENEQYF. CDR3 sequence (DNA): TGTGCCAGCAGCGAAGCCTCGGAAAATGAGCAGTACTTC.

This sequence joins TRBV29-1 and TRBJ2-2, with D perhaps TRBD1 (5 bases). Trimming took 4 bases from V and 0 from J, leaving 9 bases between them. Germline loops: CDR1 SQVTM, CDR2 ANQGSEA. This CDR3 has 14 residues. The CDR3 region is CSVGQNTNTGELFF. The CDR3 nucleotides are TGCAGCGTTGGACAGAACACGAACACCGGGGAGCTGTTTTTT.

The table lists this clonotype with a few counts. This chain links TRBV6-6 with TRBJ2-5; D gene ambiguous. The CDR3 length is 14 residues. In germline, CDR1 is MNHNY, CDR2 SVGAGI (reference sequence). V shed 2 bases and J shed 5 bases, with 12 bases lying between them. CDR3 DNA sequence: TGTGCCAGCAGTTACCAGGCAGGTCGTGAGACCCAGTACTTC. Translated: CASSYQAGRETQYF.

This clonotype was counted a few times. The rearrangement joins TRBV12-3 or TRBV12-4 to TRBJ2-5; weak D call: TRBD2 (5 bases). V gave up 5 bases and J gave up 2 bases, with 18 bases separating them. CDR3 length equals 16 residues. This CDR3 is CASSHSSSPGQETQYF. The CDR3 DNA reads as TGTGCCAGCAGTCACAGTAGCAGTCCGGGGCAAGAGACCCAGTACTTC.

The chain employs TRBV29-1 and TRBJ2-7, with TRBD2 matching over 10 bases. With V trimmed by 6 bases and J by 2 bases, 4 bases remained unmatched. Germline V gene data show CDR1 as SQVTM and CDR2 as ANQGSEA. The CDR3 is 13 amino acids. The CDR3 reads CSVSGLAAYEQYF. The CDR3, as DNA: TGCAGCGTCTCCGGACTAGCGGCCTACGAGCAGTACTTC.

The CDR3 region has the DNA TGCGCCAGCAGCCACGAGGCAGATACGCAGTATTTT. Its protein is CASSHEADTQYF. The J gene is TRBJ2-3, the V gene TRBV4-1; D ambiguous. V gave up 3 bases and J gave up 4 bases, with 5 bases separating them. The CDR3 covers 12 residues. Germline CDR1 reads MGHRA; CDR2 reads YSYEKL.

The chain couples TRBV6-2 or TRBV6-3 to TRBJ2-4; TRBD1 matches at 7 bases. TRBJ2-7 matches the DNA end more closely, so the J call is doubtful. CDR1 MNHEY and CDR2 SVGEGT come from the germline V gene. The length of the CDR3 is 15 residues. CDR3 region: CASKNGQVLSYEQYF. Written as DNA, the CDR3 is TGTGCCAGCAAAAACGGACAGGTTCTATCCTACGAGCAGTACTTC.

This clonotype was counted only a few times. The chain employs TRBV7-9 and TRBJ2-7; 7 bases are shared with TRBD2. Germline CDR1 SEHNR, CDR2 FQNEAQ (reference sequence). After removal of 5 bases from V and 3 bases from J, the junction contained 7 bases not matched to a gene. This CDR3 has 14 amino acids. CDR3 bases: TGTGCCAGCAGCCCCTCCCCGGGAGGCTACGAGCAGTACTTC. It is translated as CASSPSPGGYEQYF. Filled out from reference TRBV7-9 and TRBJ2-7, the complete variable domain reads DTGVSQNPRHKITKRGQNVTFRCDPISEHNRLYWYRQTLGQGPEFLTYFQNEAQLEKSRLLSDRFSAERPKGSFSTLEIQRTEQGDSAMYLCASSPSPGGYEQYFGPGTRLTVT.

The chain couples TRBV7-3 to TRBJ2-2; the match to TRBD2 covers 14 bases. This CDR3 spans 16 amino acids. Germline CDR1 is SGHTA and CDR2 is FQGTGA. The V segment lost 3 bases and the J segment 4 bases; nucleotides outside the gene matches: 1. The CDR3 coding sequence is TGTGCCAGCAGCTTGGGACTAGCGGGGGCCACCGGGGAGCTGTTTTTT. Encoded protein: CASSLGLAGATGELFF.

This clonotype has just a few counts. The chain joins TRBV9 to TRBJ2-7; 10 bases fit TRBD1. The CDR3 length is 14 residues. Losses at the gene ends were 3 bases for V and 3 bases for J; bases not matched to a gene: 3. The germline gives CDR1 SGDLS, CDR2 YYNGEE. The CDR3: CASSGTGGGYEQYF. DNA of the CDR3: TGTGCCAGCAGCGGGACAGGGGGAGGCTACGAGCAGTACTTC.

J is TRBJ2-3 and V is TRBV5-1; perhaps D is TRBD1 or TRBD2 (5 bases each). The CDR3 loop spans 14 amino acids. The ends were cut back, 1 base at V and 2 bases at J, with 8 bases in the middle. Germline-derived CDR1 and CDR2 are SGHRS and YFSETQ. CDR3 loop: CASSLRGDTDTQYF. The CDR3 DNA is TGCGCCAGCAGCTTGAGAGGGGACACAGATACGCAGTATTTT.

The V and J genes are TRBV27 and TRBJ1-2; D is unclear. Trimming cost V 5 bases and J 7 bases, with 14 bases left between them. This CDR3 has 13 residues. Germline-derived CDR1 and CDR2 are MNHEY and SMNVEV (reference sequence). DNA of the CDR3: TGTGCCAGCAGTCCTAGCTCCTATCCTGGCTACACCTTC. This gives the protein CASSPSSYPGYTF.

The CDR3 nucleotides read TGTGCCAGCAGTTACACACTAGCGGGAGGCGAGCAGTACTTC. This sequence encodes CASSYTLAGGEQYF. This chain connects TRBV6-2 or TRBV6-3 to TRBJ2-5, with 12 bases lining up with TRBD2. The DNA matches TRBJ2-7 better at its end, which makes the J call doubtful. The germline V gene encodes CDR1 MNHEY and CDR2 SVGEGT. This CDR3 is built from 14 residues.

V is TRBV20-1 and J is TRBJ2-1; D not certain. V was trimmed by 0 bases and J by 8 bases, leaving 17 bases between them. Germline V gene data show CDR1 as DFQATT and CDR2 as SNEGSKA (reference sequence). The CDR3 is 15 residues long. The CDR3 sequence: CSARDPLGSEYEQFF. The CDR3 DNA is TGCAGTGCTAGAGATCCCTTGGGGTCGGAGTATGAGCAGTTCTTC.

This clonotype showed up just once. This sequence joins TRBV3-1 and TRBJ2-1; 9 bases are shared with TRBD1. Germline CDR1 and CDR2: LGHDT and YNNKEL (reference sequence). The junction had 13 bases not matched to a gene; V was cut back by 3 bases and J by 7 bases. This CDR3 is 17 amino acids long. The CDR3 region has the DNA TGTGCCAGCAGCCACCGAGACGGACAGGGGAGGGTTAATGAGCAGTTCTTC. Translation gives CASSHRDGQGRVNEQFF.

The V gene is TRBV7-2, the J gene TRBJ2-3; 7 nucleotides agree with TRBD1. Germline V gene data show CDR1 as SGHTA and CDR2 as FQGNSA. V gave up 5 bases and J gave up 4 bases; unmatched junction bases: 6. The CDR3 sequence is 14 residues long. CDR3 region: CASSTRTGSDTQYF. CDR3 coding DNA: TGTGCCAGCAGCACGAGGACAGGTTCAGATACGCAGTATTTT.

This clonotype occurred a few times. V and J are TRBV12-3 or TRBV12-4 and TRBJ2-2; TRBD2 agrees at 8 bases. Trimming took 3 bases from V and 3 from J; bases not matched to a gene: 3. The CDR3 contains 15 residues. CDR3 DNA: TGTGCCAGCAGTTTCGGGAGGGCCCACACCGGGGAGCTGTTTTTT. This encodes CASSFGRAHTGELFF.

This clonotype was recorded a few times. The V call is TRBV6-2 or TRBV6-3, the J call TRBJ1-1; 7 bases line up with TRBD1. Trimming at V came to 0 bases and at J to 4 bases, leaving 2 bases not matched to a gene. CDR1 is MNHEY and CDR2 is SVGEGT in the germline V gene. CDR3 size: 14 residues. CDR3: CASSYSTGTTEAFF. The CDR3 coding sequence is TGTGCCAGCAGTTACTCGACAGGGACCACTGAAGCTTTCTTT.